This section outlines one T cell receptor beta chain sequence together with its context. Its target is unknown. The sample is drawn from a study of vaccination effects on CD4 cells after COVID-19. Some clones are missing from TCRdb's copy, which holds only in-frame ones; the method was immunoSEQ multiplex PCR. The profile shows 20,000 to 25,000 clones, roughly 74% of them singletons. Pools of viral peptides were used by the ViraFEST assay to expand antigen-specific CD4+ T cells ahead of sequencing. Cells that had been cultured for roughly ten days were the source of isolated CD4+ T cells. This individual tested PCR-positive for SARS-CoV-2 infection between March and December 2020. Germline CDR1 reads MNHEY; CDR2 reads SMNVEV (reference sequence). The CDR3 sequence is 11 residues long. The germline V and J ends were trimmed by 5 bases and 2 bases, with 2 bases remaining between them.

The V and J genes are TRBV27 and TRBJ2-3, with D unclear. Sequenced here: CD4+ T cells from PBMCs cultured with a peptide pool, sampled before COVID-19 vaccination. The TCR comes from a human donor who had a prior SARS-CoV-2 infection. As DNA, the CDR3 is TGTGCCAGCAGTACCACAGATACGCAGTATTTT. Its protein is CASSTTDTQYF.